The 21 T cell receptor beta chains given below trace back to one sample, sequenced in a study of blood T cell repertoires in COVID-19. The table came from immunoSEQ multiplex PCR; TCRdb's copy has only in-frame clones and leaves some out. The sample includes around 170,000 clones, 80% to 90% of them seen just once. The specimen sequenced was peripheral blood. Every receptor here comes from a man aged 18 to 29 who had recovered from COVID-19.

The rearrangement links TRBV28 to TRBJ2-7, with TRBD1 as a possible D gene (6 bases). Trimming removed 3 bases at V and 2 bases at J, with 8 bases between. Germline CDR1 MDHEN, CDR2 SYDVKM. This CDR3 contains 13 residues. The CDR3 bases are TGTGCCAGCAGTTTCTACAGGGCCTACGAGCAGTACTTC. This sequence encodes CASSFYRAYEQYF.

V gene TRBV7-2 combines with J gene TRBJ2-6; the D gene is possibly TRBD1 (5 bases). The germline V and J ends were trimmed by 6 bases and 4 bases, with 16 bases remaining between them. This CDR3 spans 16 amino acids. Looked up from germline, CDR1 is SGHTA and CDR2 is FQGNSA. The chain's CDR3 is CASSTDSKEGANVLTF. The CDR3 DNA reads TGTGCCAGCAGTACCGACAGCAAGGAGGGGGCCAACGTCCTGACTTTC.

The chain couples TRBV11-2 to TRBJ2-2; 7 bases match TRBD2. J was trimmed by 4 bases and V by 2 bases; bases with no gene match: 7. Germline-derived CDR1 and CDR2 are SGHAT and FQNNGV. The CDR3 sequence is 16 residues long. CDR3 residues: CASSLNSLASTGELFF. The DNA for the CDR3 is TGTGCCAGCAGCTTAAACTCACTAGCGAGCACCGGGGAGCTGTTTTTT.

This chain links TRBV5-4 with TRBJ2-3, with D tentatively TRBD1 (6 bases). Germline V gene data show CDR1 as SGHNT and CDR2 as YYREEE (reference sequence). The CDR3 is 16 amino acids. V lost 2 bases and J 4 bases, leaving 17 bases between the germline ends. CDR3 in DNA: TGTGCCAGCAGCTTATCTCAGGGGCGCTTAGCAGATACGCAGTATTTT. This sequence encodes CASSLSQGRLADTQYF.

This chain connects TRBV9 to TRBJ2-1; D is possibly TRBD2 (5 bases). The CDR3 extends over 15 amino acids. With 0 bases removed from V and 2 bases from J, the gap between germline ends came to 9 bases. Per the germline V gene, CDR1 is SGDLS and CDR2 is YYNGEE. The CDR3 DNA sequence: TGTGCCAGCAGCGTAGTCGGGGATCCCTACAATGAGCAGTTCTTC. Its translation is CASSVVGDPYNEQFF.

V is TRBV7-2 and J is TRBJ2-2; D not resolved. The germline V gene encodes CDR1 SGHTA and CDR2 FQGNSA. The length of the CDR3 is 14 residues. V was trimmed by 3 bases and J by 3 bases, leaving 8 bases between them. CDR3 residues: CASSLAPYTGELFF. CDR3 nucleotides: TGTGCCAGCAGCTTGGCACCTTACACCGGGGAGCTGTTTTTT.

The chain carries TRBV2 and TRBJ2-7, with D maybe TRBD1 (5 bases). The germline V gene encodes CDR1 SNHLY and CDR2 FYNNEI. Trimming took 4 bases from V and 5 from J, leaving 12 bases between them. CDR3 length equals 13 residues. The CDR3 loop is CASSAPGRNEQYF. CDR3 bases: TGTGCCAGCAGTGCTCCAGGGCGGAACGAGCAGTACTTC. The full variable domain, its missing parts supplied by reference TRBV2 and TRBJ2-7, is EPEVTQTPSHQVTQMGQEVILRCVPISNHLYFYWYRQILGQKVEFLVSFYNNEISEKSEIFDDQFSVERPDGSNFTLKIRSTKLEDSAMYFCASSAPGRNEQYFGPGTRLTVT.

V is TRBV11-2 and J is TRBJ2-5; TRBD1 is a possible D gene (5 bases). Germline lookup yields CDR1 SGHAT and CDR2 FQNNGV. CDR3 length: 15 amino acids. Trimming left V 1 base short and J 1 base short, with 10 bases between. CDR3 residues: CASSLVAGSQETQYF. CDR3 DNA: TGTGCCAGCAGCTTAGTCGCAGGGTCCCAAGAGACCCAGTACTTC.

The chain couples TRBV19 to TRBJ1-1, with D unresolved. The CDR3 runs to 13 residues. The germline CDR1 and CDR2 sequences are LNHDA and SQIVND (reference sequence). Trimming took off 5 bases at V and 4 bases at J, with 11 bases between the two ends. The CDR3, as DNA: TGTGCCAGTAGTGCTTGGGCCGGCACTGAAGCTTTCTTT. As protein: CASSAWAGTEAFF.

The CDR3 is CASSLQAGMDNEQFF. For the CDR3, the DNA is TGTGCCAGCAGCTTACAGGCAGGGATGGACAATGAGCAGTTCTTC. The chain is built from TRBV7-8 and TRBJ2-1, with D tentatively TRBD1 (5 bases). Per the germline V gene, CDR1 is SGHVS and CDR2 is FQNEAQ. The CDR3 has 15 amino acids. V dropped 2 bases and J dropped 5 bases, with 13 bases sitting between them.

The CDR3: CASHYGTGELFF. The CDR3 nucleotides are TGTGCCAGCCACTACGGCACCGGGGAGCTGTTTTTT. The rearrangement uses TRBV12-3 or TRBV12-4 and TRBJ2-2; no clear D gene. Trimming pared 8 bases from V and 4 bases from J, leaving 8 bases between. The CDR3 runs to 12 residues.

The chain combines TRBV5-1 with TRBJ2-3; 9 positions agree with TRBD2. Germline lookup yields CDR1 SGHRS and CDR2 YFSETQ. J was trimmed by 2 bases and V by 4 bases; bases with no gene match: 8. The CDR3 extends over 16 amino acids. The CDR3 sequence is CASSPERGAYTDTQYF. CDR3 DNA: TGCGCCAGCAGCCCAGAGCGGGGGGCCTACACAGATACGCAGTATTTT. Full variable domain (remainder filled in from reference TRBV5-1 and TRBJ2-3): KAGVTQTPRYLIKTRGQQVTLSCSPISGHRSVSWYQQTPGQGLQFLFEYFSETQRNKGNFPGRFSGRQFSNSRSEMNVSTLELGDSALYLCASSPERGAYTDTQYFGPGTRLTVL.

This clone occurred once. The chain employs TRBV7-9 and TRBJ2-1; D not resolved. Germline-derived CDR1 and CDR2 are SEHNR and FQNEAQ (reference sequence). V gave up 4 bases and J gave up 4 bases, with 11 bases separating them. The CDR3 sequence is 14 residues long. The CDR3 loop is CASSSLGAYNEQFF. The CDR3 DNA reads as TGTGCCAGCAGCTCCCTAGGCGCTTACAATGAGCAGTTCTTC.

The rearrangement links TRBV30 to TRBJ1-1, with D perhaps TRBD1 (6 bases). Trimming shortened V by 5 bases and J by 2 bases, and 6 bases separated the two germline ends. The CDR3 totals 11 residues. In germline, CDR1 is GTSNPN, CDR2 SVGIG (reference sequence). The CDR3 here is CAWGGNTEAFF. CDR3 nucleotides: TGTGCCTGGGGGGGCAACACTGAAGCTTTCTTT.

The rearrangement joins TRBV10-3 to TRBJ2-2; 9 positions match TRBD2. Germline V gene data show CDR1 as ENHRY and CDR2 as SYGVKD. The CDR3 runs 17 residues. V shed 6 bases, J shed 5 bases, and the junction held 13 bases outside the gene matches. The CDR3 DNA follows: TGTGCCATCAGCCCCCAGACTAGCGGACTAACGACCGGGGAGCTGTTTTTT. Translation gives CAISPQTSGLTTGELFF.

This chain links TRBV19 with TRBJ1-2, with TRBD1 as a possible D gene (6 bases). The V and J ends lost 6 bases and 0 bases respectively, with 14 bases between them. Germline CDR1 reads LNHDA; CDR2 reads SQIVND (reference sequence). CDR3 size: 15 residues. The CDR3: CASRAGETTNYGYTF. The CDR3 coding sequence is TGTGCCAGTAGGGCAGGGGAAACAACTAACTATGGCTACACCTTC.

This clone showed up just once. This chain links TRBV9 with TRBJ1-5; D might be TRBD1 (6 bases). CDR1 and CDR2 (germline): SGDLS, YYNGEE. V was cut by 0 bases and J by 1 base, with 17 bases left in between. The CDR3 loop spans 18 amino acids. The CDR3 nucleotides are TGTGCCAGCAGCGTAGGGGCAGGGGCTGGCGGGAGCAATCAGCCCCAGCATTTT. It codes for CASSVGAGAGGSNQPQHF.

V is TRBV10-2 and J is TRBJ2-7, with D possibly TRBD2 on 6 matching bases. The CDR3 is 14 amino acids. Deletions cut 7 bases from V and 7 bases from J, with 20 bases between. From germline, CDR1 is WSHSY and CDR2 SAAADI. CDR3 sequence reads: CASKQGGDAGEQYF. CDR3 in DNA: TGCGCCAGCAAACAAGGAGGGGACGCGGGAGAGCAGTACTTC.

The chain employs TRBV6-1 and TRBJ1-6; D not certain. CDR1 and CDR2 from the germline V gene are MNHNS and SASEGT. There are 16 residues in the CDR3. The V end lost 0 bases, the J end lost 7 bases, and 13 bases lay between the germline ends. CDR3 DNA sequence: TGTGCCAGCAGTGAAGCTTTGAGGGAACTGAATTCACCCCTCCACTTT. The encoded protein is CASSEALRELNSPLHF.

This rearrangement joins TRBV28 to TRBJ2-2; no clear D gene. CDR3 length: 11 amino acids. Trimming removed 6 bases from V and 6 bases from J, with 5 bases in between. Germline loops: CDR1 MDHEN, CDR2 SYDVKM. The CDR3: CASRAPGELFF. The CDR3 DNA reads TGTGCCAGCAGAGCGCCCGGGGAGCTGTTTTTT. The full variable domain, completed using reference TRBV28 and TRBJ2-2, is DVKVTQSSRYLVKRTGEKVFLECVQDMDHENMFWYRQDPGLGLRLIYFSYDVKMKEKGDIPEGYSVSREKKERFSLILESASTNQTSMYLCASRAPGELFFGEGSRLTVL.

This clone appeared a few times. This chain links TRBV2 with TRBJ1-1; maybe TRBD1 (5 bases). Germline CDR1 and CDR2: SNHLY and FYNNEI. Trimming shortened V by 7 bases and J by 2 bases, and 11 bases separated the two germline ends. The CDR3 spans 13 residues. The CDR3 spells CASILRVNTEAFF. Here the CDR3 DNA reads TGTGCCAGCATCCTCAGGGTAAACACTGAAGCTTTCTTT.